The 7 T cell receptor beta chains below were found in one sample sequenced in a study of cytomegalovirus exposure and HLA in healthy donors. PCR employed 60 Vbeta and 13 Jbeta primers. Produced via immunoSEQ multiplex PCR; TCRdb's table is partial and in-frame only. The top ten hold around 2% of the sample, which has 84,000 or so clones, under 80% seen once. What was sequenced was PBMCs. The receptors were sampled from a boy aged 10-17 years in good health and CMV-seronegative.

The V call is TRBV28, the J call TRBJ1-2; 10 bases map to TRBD1. The CDR3 spans 15 residues. From germline, CDR1 is MDHEN and CDR2 SYDVKM. The V gene end was trimmed by 5 bases and the J gene end by 4 bases; junction bases not matched to a gene: 7. CDR3 nucleotide sequence: TGTGCCAGCAGTGTCCCGACAGGGGGCTTCTATGGCTACACCTTC. Its translation: CASSVPTGGFYGYTF.

This chain links TRBV7-3 with TRBJ2-5; 8 bases agree with TRBD1. The CDR3 totals 15 residues. V gave up 5 bases and J gave up 5 bases; unmatched junction bases: 10. Germline V CDR1 and CDR2: SGHTA, FQGTGA. The CDR3 here is CASSPGQGPWETQYF. The CDR3 DNA is TGTGCCAGCAGCCCAGGACAGGGCCCATGGGAGACCCAGTACTTC.

This sequence joins TRBV29-1 and TRBJ2-6; TRBD1 matches 9 bases. The CDR3 has 18 residues. Trimming cost V 6 bases and J 0 bases; bases outside gene matches: 12. The germline gives CDR1 SQVTM, CDR2 ANQGSEA. CDR3 sequence: CSVLTLQGASSGANVLTF. The CDR3 nucleotides read TGCAGCGTCCTTACACTACAGGGGGCGAGCTCTGGGGCCAACGTCCTGACTTTC.

There are a few counts of this clone. The genes are TRBV27 and TRBJ2-7, with 7 bases matching TRBD1. Per the germline V gene, CDR1 is MNHEY and CDR2 is SMNVEV (reference sequence). CDR3 length: 15 residues. The V segment lost 6 bases and the J segment 4 bases; nucleotides outside the gene matches: 12. CDR3 DNA sequence: TGTGCCAGCAGGAGGGGGCAGGGAAAGTATTACGAGCAGTACTTC. It specifies CASRRGQGKYYEQYF.

The gene calls are TRBV27 and TRBJ2-7; 9 nucleotides agree with TRBD2. CDR1 MNHEY and CDR2 SMNVEV come from the germline V gene (reference sequence). CDR3 length: 14 amino acids. Unmatched junction bases numbered 2, after V lost 3 bases and J lost 2 bases. CDR3 bases: TGTGCCAGCAGTTTTGGCGGGAGGGCCTACGAGCAGTACTTC. Amino acids: CASSFGGRAYEQYF.

The chain couples TRBV27 to TRBJ1-5, with D tentatively TRBD1 (5 bases). Germline V lookup: CDR1 MNHEY, CDR2 SMNVEV (reference sequence). Trimming cost V 6 bases and J 7 bases, with 16 bases left between them. This CDR3 has 14 amino acids. The CDR3 loop is CASRAGSDIQPQHF. The CDR3 bases are TGTGCCAGCAGGGCAGGGTCCGATATCCAGCCCCAGCATTTT.

The chain links TRBV13 to TRBJ2-1; 8 bases fit TRBD1. Trimming at V came to 4 bases and at J to 4 bases, leaving 6 bases not matched to a gene. Germline V CDR1 and CDR2: PRHDT, FYEKMQ (reference sequence). The CDR3 loop spans 15 amino acids. DNA of the CDR3: TGTGCCAGCAGCTACGAGACAGGGGTTTACAATGAGCAGTTCTTC. The encoded protein is CASSYETGVYNEQFF.